This T cell receptor beta chain came from a study of cytomegalovirus exposure and HLA in healthy donors. Donors were drawn from the approximately 120-subject validation cohort, separate from the approximately 700-subject first cohort. V was pared by 4 bases and J by 4 bases, with 8 bases of the junction left unmatched. Germline CDR1 reads SGHDT; CDR2 reads YYEEEE. This CDR3 is 14 amino acids long. Clones were sequenced by immunoSEQ multiplex PCR, and TCRdb holds only the in-frame ones, with some missing. The repertoire holds 120,000 or so clones, about 85% seen once, with about 4.3% in the top ten. With respect to this clone: Its cognate antigen is unknown.

Broader study findings: In vitro work confirmed that a few CMV-associated chains recognize CMV antigens.

Material for sequencing was PBMCs. The clonotype originates from a man between 18 and 29 years old in good health and CMV-seropositive. The chain is built from TRBV5-6 and TRBJ2-7; TRBD1 agrees at 7 bases. CDR3 nucleotide sequence: TGTGCCAGCAGCGTCCAGGGGGTGCGGTACGAGCAGTACTTC. Translating it yields CASSVQGVRYEQYF.